Presented here are 7 T cell receptor beta chains from one specimen sequenced in a study of tissue T cells after allogeneic stem cell transplantation. The assay was immunoSEQ multiplex PCR, and TCRdb's table has in-frame clones only and misses some. In the table there are some 700 clones, 35% to 45% of which are singletons. The source was descending colon tissue, collected at autopsy. These receptors were obtained from a female patient between 40 and 75 years old with steroid-refractory graft-versus-host disease after an allogeneic stem cell transplant. The graft donor may account for some of the T cells.

By frequency in the sample, this clone is large. The chain links TRBV14 to TRBJ2-7; the match to TRBD2 covers 7 bases. The CDR3 contains 16 residues. After removal of 1 base from V and 2 bases from J, the junction contained 8 bases not matched to a gene. Germline CDR1 reads SGHDN; CDR2 reads FVKESK. The CDR3 spells CASSQGRASGAYEQYF. DNA for the CDR3: TGTGCCAGCAGCCAAGGGAGGGCTAGCGGAGCCTACGAGCAGTACTTC.

This clone is termed large. CDR3 region: CAISDSRGYGYTF. The CDR3 coding sequence is TGTGCCATCAGTGACTCCCGGGGTTATGGCTACACCTTC. This chain links TRBV10-3 with TRBJ1-2; no clear D. Germline loops: CDR1 ENHRY, CDR2 SYGVKD. The CDR3 has 13 amino acids. Trimming took 3 bases from V and 5 from J, leaving 10 bases between them.

This clone was seen only a few times. The V gene is TRBV27, the J gene TRBJ2-7; 9 nucleotides agree with TRBD1. V trimming: 5 bases; J trimming: 3 bases; junction bases outside the gene matches: 5. Germline-derived CDR1 and CDR2 are MNHEY and SMNVEV (reference sequence). The CDR3 runs 14 residues. The CDR3 protein is CASSLRDRVYEQYF. The DNA for the CDR3 is TGTGCCAGCAGTCTCCGGGACAGGGTCTACGAGCAGTACTTC.

To note about this clone: One end of the junction is discordant with germline, which a read error may explain. The chain links TRBV7-8 to TRBJ1-2, with D unclear. The CDR3 is made up of 12 amino acids. Per germline, CDR1 SGHVS and CDR2 FQNEAQ. CDR3 coding DNA: TGTGCCAGCAGCCTAGCCAGCTATGGCTACACCTTC. This sequence encodes CASSLASYGYTF.

V is TRBV18 and J is TRBJ2-7, with D perhaps being TRBD1 or TRBD2 (5 bases each). Germline V gene sequence: CDR1 KGHSH, CDR2 LQKENI. The CDR3 consists of 14 residues. With 0 bases removed from V and 1 base from J, the gap between germline ends came to 7 bases. CDR3 DNA: TGTGCCAGCTCACCACCGGGACCGTCCTACGAGCAGTACTTC. Translation: CASSPPGPSYEQYF.

This clone is labeled as hyperexpanded. CDR3 sequence: CASSLTGTGGIANEKLFF. CDR3 nucleotide sequence: TGTGCCAGCAGCTTAACCGGGACAGGGGGAATTGCAAATGAAAAACTGTTTTTT. The chain has TRBV5-5 and TRBJ1-4; 11 nucleotides agree with TRBD1. The trim removed 2 bases at V and 5 bases at J, leaving 11 bases unmatched. This CDR3 comprises 18 residues. Germline V gene data show CDR1 as SGHKS and CDR2 as YYEKEE (reference sequence).

Sample share makes this clone large. The rearrangement joins TRBV6-1 to TRBJ1-1, with D hard to call. The CDR3 covers 14 residues. Trimming took off 2 bases at V and 1 base at J, with 8 bases between the two ends. Germline V gene data show CDR1 as MNHNS and CDR2 as SASEGT. The CDR3 region has the DNA TGTGCCAGCAGTGAACGGATAGCGAACACTGAAGCTTTCTTT. Translating it yields CASSERIANTEAFF.